These 15 T cell receptor beta chains came from one sample sequenced in a study of blood T cell repertoires in COVID-19. Repertoires were generated with immunoSEQ multiplex PCR, while TCRdb's copy carries only in-frame clones and drops some. The sample has 540,000 or so clones; around nine tenths are singletons. The sample comprised peripheral blood. The receptors derive from a woman between 45 and 60 years old with COVID-19, enrolled during active disease.

V and J are TRBV5-1 and TRBJ2-1; maybe TRBD1 (5 bases). This CDR3 comprises 13 residues. Germline-derived CDR1 and CDR2 are SGHRS and YFSETQ. V shed 4 bases and J shed 9 bases, with 14 bases lying between them. The CDR3 sequence: CASSAQQGSEQFF. For the CDR3, the DNA is TGCGCCAGCAGCGCCCAGCAGGGTAGTGAGCAGTTCTTC.

For this clone: This specimen includes other DNA sequences encoding the same CDR3. The rearrangement links TRBV4-1 to TRBJ1-1, with D unresolved. V dropped 4 bases and J dropped 0 bases, with 6 bases sitting between them. CDR3 size: 13 residues. Germline CDR1 and CDR2: MGHRA and YSYEKL. CDR3 sequence reads: CASSPQMNTEAFF. CDR3 nucleotide sequence: TGCGCCAGCAGCCCTCAGATGAACACTGAAGCTTTCTTT.

The chain uses TRBV27 and TRBJ2-2; 13 positions match TRBD2. The CDR3 runs to 15 residues. Unmatched junction bases numbered 11, after V lost 10 bases and J lost 9 bases. Germline CDR1 MNHEY, CDR2 SMNVEV (reference sequence). CDR3 protein: CANPTSGGPAWELFF. In DNA form, the CDR3 reads TGTGCCAACCCGACTAGCGGGGGGCCAGCGTGGGAGCTGTTTTTT.

The chain has TRBV10-2 and TRBJ1-4, with TRBD1 identical over 7 bases. CDR1 is WSHSY and CDR2 is SAAADI in the germline V gene. V was pared by 8 bases and J by 6 bases, with 6 bases of the junction left unmatched. The CDR3 covers 13 residues. In DNA, the CDR3 is TGCGCCAGCCAGGGGGATTTAGATGAAAAACTGTTTTTT. It encodes CASQGDLDEKLFF.

V is TRBV6-2 or TRBV6-3 and J is TRBJ2-1; 9 nucleotides agree with TRBD2. V shed 4 bases and J 7 bases; nucleotides not matched to a gene: 11. Germline V gene lookup returns CDR1 MNHEY and CDR2 SVGEGT. CDR3 size: 16 residues. The CDR3 spells CASSSLLAGRRNEQFF. Written as DNA, the CDR3 is TGTGCCAGCAGTTCCCTTCTAGCGGGGCGCCGGAATGAGCAGTTCTTC.

The genes are TRBV6-5 and TRBJ1-1; no definite D call. V lost 10 bases, J lost 2 bases, and 14 bases lay in between. The CDR3 loop spans 13 amino acids. The germline CDR1 and CDR2 sequences are MNHEY and SVGAGI. The CDR3 protein is CATNRRLNTEAFF. The DNA for the CDR3 is TGTGCCACCAACCGCAGGCTTAACACTGAAGCTTTCTTT.

The V and J genes are TRBV5-6 and TRBJ1-1, with 9 bases lining up with TRBD1. Germline CDR1 reads SGHDT; CDR2 reads YYEEEE. Losses at the gene ends were 4 bases for V and 4 bases for J; bases not matched to a gene: 11. The CDR3 consists of 16 residues. CDR3 sequence: CASSPGTGRRGTEAFF. In DNA, the CDR3 is TGTGCCAGCAGCCCCGGGACAGGGAGGAGAGGCACTGAAGCTTTCTTT.

This rearrangement joins TRBV15 to TRBJ1-2; 10 bases align to TRBD1. The CDR3 is 16 amino acids. With 2 bases clipped from V and 1 base from J, the junction kept 4 bases outside the gene matches. Germline V CDR1 and CDR2: LNHNV, YYDKDF (reference sequence). CDR3 in DNA: TGTGCCACCAGCAGATTAGACAGGGGGCTTAACTATGGCTACACCTTC. It specifies CATSRLDRGLNYGYTF.

DNA for the CDR3: TGTGCCACCAGTGATGGACAGGGGGCTGGCTATGGCTACACCTTC. This codes for CATSDGQGAGYGYTF. J is TRBJ1-2 and V is TRBV24-1, with 11 bases identical to TRBD1. The germline gives CDR1 KGHDR, CDR2 SFDVKD. The CDR3 has 15 residues. With V trimmed by 3 bases and J by 4 bases, 3 bases remained unmatched.

In nucleotides, the CDR3 is TGTGCCAGCAGTGAAACAAACACCGGGGAGCTGTTTTTT. Translating it yields CASSETNTGELFF. This chain uses TRBV25-1 with TRBJ2-2, with unresolved D. Germline V CDR1 and CDR2: MGHDK, SYGVNS. V lost 2 bases, J lost 2 bases, and 3 bases lay in between. This CDR3 is built from 13 residues.

V usage is TRBV9 and J usage is TRBJ1-2; 7 bases agree with TRBD1. Germline CDR1 reads SGDLS; CDR2 reads YYNGEE. The CDR3 has 16 residues. V shed 0 bases and J 0 bases; nucleotides not matched to a gene: 5. For the CDR3, the DNA is TGTGCCAGCAGCGTAGAGGGGACAGCTACTAACTATGGCTACACCTTC. This sequence encodes CASSVEGTATNYGYTF.

The V call is TRBV2, the J call TRBJ2-2, with D possibly TRBD2 on 5 matching bases. Germline V lookup: CDR1 SNHLY, CDR2 FYNNEI. The ends were cut back, 5 bases at V and 7 bases at J, with 11 bases in the middle. The CDR3 covers 13 residues. CDR3 sequence (DNA): TGTGCCAGCAGTCAACTAGGAGGCGGGGAGCTGTTTTTT. Translation gives CASSQLGGGELFF.

The gene calls are TRBV6-6 and TRBJ2-3; the match to TRBD2 covers 8 bases. V was pared by 6 bases and J by 0 bases, with 5 bases of the junction left unmatched. CDR1 and CDR2 (germline): MNHNY, SVGAGI (reference sequence). This CDR3 is built from 15 residues. As DNA, the CDR3 is TGTGCCAGCAGGTTAGCGGGGATAAGCACAGATACGCAGTATTTT. It specifies CASRLAGISTDTQYF.

The CDR3 loop is CASSLALRQNTEAFF. CDR3 DNA sequence: TGTGCCAGCAGCTTGGCCTTGAGACAGAACACTGAAGCTTTCTTT. The J gene is TRBJ1-1, the V gene TRBV5-4; D is ambiguous. The V gene's germline CDR1 is SGHNT and CDR2 YYREEE (reference sequence). The CDR3 runs 15 residues. Trimming took off 0 bases at V and 1 base at J, with 10 bases between the two ends.

Only one count was recorded for this clone. The chain is built from TRBV30 and TRBJ1-4; D is ambiguous. Germline assignment: CDR1 GTSNPN and CDR2 SVGIG (reference sequence). V lost 4 bases and J 0 bases, leaving 6 bases between the germline ends. This CDR3 spans 13 amino acids. DNA for the CDR3: TGTGCCTGGAAACAGTCAACTAATGAAAAACTGTTTTTT. Translated: CAWKQSTNEKLFF.